A selection of T cell receptor beta chains follows, all from one sample in a study of response to subunit inactivated influenza vaccine. TCRdb independently ran MiXCR on the RT-PCR reads; one entry per CDR3 protein. Of more than 700,000 distinct CDR3 sequences listed, approximately 21% were seen once; the top ten hold around 9.6%. The sample consisted of PBMCs from blood, taken about 5 days after vaccination. These receptors originate from a man between 45 and 60 years old who received an inactivated influenza vaccine. Each CDR3 is given with its conserved first and last residue. Fields, in order: V gene, clone size, J gene, D gene, CDR3 DNA, CDR3 protein. A D gene is named only where the DNA matches it firmly. Rows may omit the clone size; those that give it use once, few, many or a size class.

TRBV27	-	TRBJ2-3	-	TGTGCCAGCAGCTTGCACGGGGAGGATACGCAGTATTTT	CASSLHGEDTQYF
TRBV2	-	TRBJ2-5	-	TGTGCCAGCCGATCAAACAGGAAACAAGAGACCCAGTACTTC	CASRSNRKQETQYF
TRBV20-1	many	TRBJ2-7	TRBD2	TGCAGTGCTCAACTAGCGGGGGGCTCCTACGAGCAGTACTTC	CSAQLAGGSYEQYF
TRBV6-5	few	TRBJ2-7	-	TGTGCCAGCAGTTACTCGGGACACCGCATGGGAACCTACGAGCAGTACTTC	CASSYSGHRMGTYEQYF
TRBV27	few	TRBJ1-2	-	TGTGCCAGCAGTTTATCGGTCGGCCTTCGCTATGGCTACACCTTC	CASSLSVGLRYGYTF
TRBV7-9	-	TRBJ1-1	TRBD1	TGTGCCAGCAGCTTAGCCCGAGGACAGGGAAGAGCTGAAGCTTTCTTT	CASSLARGQGRAEAFF
TRBV5-1	few	TRBJ2-5	-	TGCGCCAGCAGCTTGAACCAGGGTAGGGAGACCCAGTACTTC	CASSLNQGRETQYF
TRBV20-1	few	TRBJ2-1	-	TGCAGTGCTAGAGATATTGGCAGGGAATTCGTTGGGAATGAGCAGTTCTTC	CSARDIGREFVGNEQFF
TRBV20-1	-	TRBJ1-1	-	TGCAGTGCTAGAGGGGCAGGGTGGAACACTGAAGCTTTCTTT	CSARGAGWNTEAFF
TRBV28	many	TRBJ2-7	-	TGTGCCAGCAGTTTCGCCTCCAGCGGTGTGATCTACGAGCAGTACTTC	CASSFASSGVIYEQYF
TRBV4-2	-	TRBJ2-7	TRBD2	TGTGCCAGCAGCCCGAGACTAGCGGGAGACTACGAGCAGTACTTC	CASSPRLAGDYEQYF
TRBV7-2	-	TRBJ2-1	-	TGTGCCAGCAGCTCCCAGTCTATGGACAGAGAACGCTTC	CASSSQSMDRERF
TRBV20-1	-	TRBJ2-5	-	TGCAGTGCTAGAGAGTACGTGTCGGGGAGACAAGAGACCCAGTACTTC	CSAREYVSGRQETQYF
TRBV12-3/TRBV12-4	-	TRBJ1-5	-	TGTGCCAGCAGTCCCGGTCGCAGAACGCATCAGCCCCAGCATTTT	CASSPGRRTHQPQHF
TRBV12-3/TRBV12-4	-	TRBJ2-7	TRBD1	TGTGCCAGCAGCCCGACAGGGGCATCCTACGAGCAGTACTTC	CASSPTGASYEQYF
TRBV4-3	few	TRBJ1-6	-	TGCGCCAGCAGCCAAGATCGTGGGGTGAAGGCACCCCTCCACTTT	CASSQDRGVKAPLHF
TRBV9	few	TRBJ2-4	-	TGTGCCAGCAGCCCTGATTATCTAGCCAAAAACATTCAGTACTTC	CASSPDYLAKNIQYF
TRBV5-5	-	TRBJ2-1	TRBD2	TGTGCCAGCAGCTTGGTTAGCGGGAGGGCCGAGGATGAGCAGTTCTTC	CASSLVSGRAEDEQFF
TRBV3-1	few	TRBJ2-1	-	TGTGCCAGCAGCCAATACTCGCAGGGAAACAATGAGCAGTTCTTC	CASSQYSQGNNEQFF
TRBV4-1	-	TRBJ1-2	TRBD1	TGCGCCAGCAGCCACAAAACGGGACAGATACTTTATGGCTACACCTTC	CASSHKTGQILYGYTF
TRBV20-1	few	TRBJ2-5	TRBD2	TGCAGTGCTAGAGACGCTACTAGCGGGAACCAAGAGACCCAGTACTTC	CSARDATSGNQETQYF
TRBV20-1	few	TRBJ1-4	-	TGCAGTGTCTCACGCCCCGATAATGAAAAACTGTTTTTT	CSVSRPDNEKLFF
TRBV18	-	TRBJ2-3	TRBD1	TGTGCCAGCGGGACAGGGGATGGAGATACGCAGTATTTT	CASGTGDGDTQYF
TRBV5-6	few	TRBJ1-1	-	TGTGCCAGCAGCAGGTACAGGAGCGGGGAAGCTTTCTTT	CASSRYRSGEAFF
TRBV20-1	-	TRBJ2-5	-	TGCAGTGCTAGCCCCGCGGGGCCACAAGAGACCCAGTACTTC	CSASPAGPQETQYF
TRBV5-1	-	TRBJ2-5	TRBD1	TGCGCCAGCAGCCGGGGCTGGACAGGATGGGAGACCCAGTACTTC	CASSRGWTGWETQYF